This entry concerns a single T cell receptor beta chain. Antigen unknown. Germline loops: CDR1 SGHRS, CDR2 YFSETQ. V was cut by 6 bases and J by 3 bases, with 13 bases left in between. The CDR3 runs 13 residues. Assay: immunoSEQ multiplex PCR; the TCRdb copy retains only in-frame clones and omits some. The table shows some 190,000 clones, with approximately 94% occurring only once. This specimen comes from a study of T cell responses to AZD1222 COVID-19 vaccine. Study observations and caveats: Donors skewed white British and female; clonal diversity was possibly underestimated. Only six people who got AZD1222 tested seropositive at baseline. Dominant CD4 TCR responses targeted spike regions 160-218 and 743-854.

This TCR was recovered from an adult who received the MenACWY meningococcal vaccine as a control. The sample was peripheral blood, taken 28 days after the second dose of the MenACWY control vaccine. The chain couples TRBV5-1 to TRBJ2-7; a possible D gene is TRBD1 (6 bases). CDR3 protein: CASNGQTSYEQYF. The DNA for the CDR3 is TGCGCCAGCAATGGACAGACCAGCTACGAGCAGTACTTC. The full variable domain, completed using reference TRBV5-1 and TRBJ2-7, is KAGVTQTPRYLIKTRGQQVTLSCSPISGHRSVSWYQQTPGQGLQFLFEYFSETQRNKGNFPGRFSGRQFSNSRSEMNVSTLELGDSALYLCASNGQTSYEQYFGPGTRLTVT.